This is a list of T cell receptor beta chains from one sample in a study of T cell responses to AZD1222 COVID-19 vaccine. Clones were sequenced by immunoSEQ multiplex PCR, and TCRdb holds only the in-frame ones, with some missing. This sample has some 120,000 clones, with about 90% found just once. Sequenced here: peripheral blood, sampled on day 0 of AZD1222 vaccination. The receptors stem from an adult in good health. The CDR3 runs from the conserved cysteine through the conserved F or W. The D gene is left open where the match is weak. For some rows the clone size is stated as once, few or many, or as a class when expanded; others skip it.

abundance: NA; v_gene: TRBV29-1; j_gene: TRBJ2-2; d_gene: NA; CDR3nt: NA; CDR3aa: CSVDFGAGELFF
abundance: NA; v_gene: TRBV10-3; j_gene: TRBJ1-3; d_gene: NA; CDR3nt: TGTGCCGTTACAGGGATCTCTGGAAACACCATATATTTT; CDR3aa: CAVTGISGNTIYF
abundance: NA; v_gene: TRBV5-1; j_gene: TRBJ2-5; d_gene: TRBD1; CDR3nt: TGCGCCAGCAGCAAGGGACAGGCTGAGACCCAGTACTTC; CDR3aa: CASSKGQAETQYF
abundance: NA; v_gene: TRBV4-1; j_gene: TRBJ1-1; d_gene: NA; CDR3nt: TGCGCCAGCAGTTTGGGGGACACTGAAGCTTTCTTT; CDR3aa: CASSLGDTEAFF
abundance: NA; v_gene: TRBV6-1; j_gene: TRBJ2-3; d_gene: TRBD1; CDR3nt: TGTGCCAGCAGTGAAGCGGGAGGCAGGGGGCTGAAAGATACGCAGTATTTT; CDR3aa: CASSEAGGRGLKDTQYF
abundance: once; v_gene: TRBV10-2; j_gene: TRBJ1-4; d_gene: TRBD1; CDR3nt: TGCGCCAGCCGACACAGGGGGCCTAATGAAAAACTGTTTTTT; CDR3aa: CASRHRGPNEKLFF
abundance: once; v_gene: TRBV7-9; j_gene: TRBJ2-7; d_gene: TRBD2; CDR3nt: TGTGCCAGCAGCCCCCCGACTAGCGGGATCTCCTACGAGCAGTACTTC; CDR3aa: CASSPPTSGISYEQYF
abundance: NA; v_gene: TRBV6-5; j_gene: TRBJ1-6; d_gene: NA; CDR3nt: TGTGCCAGCAGTTACGACGGACAGTTTAATTCACCCCTCCACTTT; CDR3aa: CASSYDGQFNSPLHF
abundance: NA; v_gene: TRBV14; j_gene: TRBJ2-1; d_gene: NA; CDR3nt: TGTGCCAGCACCCAGGGGAGGAGGGCGATGGGCAATGAGCAGTTCTTC; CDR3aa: CASTQGRRAMGNEQFF
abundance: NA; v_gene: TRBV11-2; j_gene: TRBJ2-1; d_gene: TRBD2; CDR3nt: TGTGCCAGCAGCTTAGCTTCGGGACTAGTAAATGAGCAGTTCTTC; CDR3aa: CASSLASGLVNEQFF
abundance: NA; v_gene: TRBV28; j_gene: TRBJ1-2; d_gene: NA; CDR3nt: TGTGCCAGCAGTTTGAGACGAGATGGCTACACCTTC; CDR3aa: CASSLRRDGYTF
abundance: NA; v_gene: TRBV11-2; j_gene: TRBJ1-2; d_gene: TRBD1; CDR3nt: TGTGCCAGCAGCTTAGGGGACAGGGTAAGCGGCTACACCTTC; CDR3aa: CASSLGDRVSGYTF
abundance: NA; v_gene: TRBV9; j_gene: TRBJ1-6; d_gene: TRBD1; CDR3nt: TGTGCCAGCAGCACTACAGGGGGCAAGCCCCTCCACTTT; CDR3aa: CASSTTGGKPLHF
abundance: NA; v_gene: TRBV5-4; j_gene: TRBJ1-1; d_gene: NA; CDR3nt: TGTGCCAGCAGTCCTGGGCGGGCGAACACTGAAGCTTTCTTT; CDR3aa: CASSPGRANTEAFF
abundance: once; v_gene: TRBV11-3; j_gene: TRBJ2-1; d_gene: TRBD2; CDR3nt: TGTGCCAGCAGCCTAGGGGGGACTAGCGGGATCCTTGAGCAGTTCTTC; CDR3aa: CASSLGGTSGILEQFF
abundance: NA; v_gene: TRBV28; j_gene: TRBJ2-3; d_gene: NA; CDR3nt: TGTGCCAGCAGGGAGCGTGATACGCAGTATTTT; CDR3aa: CASRERDTQYF
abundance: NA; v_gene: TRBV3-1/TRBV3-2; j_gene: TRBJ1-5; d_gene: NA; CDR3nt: TGTGCCAGCAGCCAACAGGGCAGCAATCAGCCCCAGCATTTT; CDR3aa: CASSQQGSNQPQHF